This entry lists 21 T cell receptor beta chains sequenced from one sample in a study of blood T cell repertoires in COVID-19. Sequenced by immunoSEQ multiplex PCR; TCRdb stores in-frame clones only, minus some. The sample holds hundreds of thousands of clones, around 82% seen once. The sample taken for sequencing was PBMCs or T cells enriched from blood (not recorded which). The receptors were gathered from a woman aged 45-65 years who had been exposed to COVID-19.

The rearrangement uses TRBV24-1 and TRBJ1-1; 9 bases fit TRBD1. This CDR3 is built from 18 residues. CDR1 is KGHDR and CDR2 is SFDVKD in the germline V gene. With V trimmed by 8 bases and J by 4 bases, 19 bases remained unmatched. Here the CDR3 reads CATTNVPGQGTQPTEAFF. The CDR3 nucleotides read TGTGCCACCACCAACGTCCCGGGACAGGGAACCCAACCCACTGAAGCTTTCTTT.

V gene TRBV2 combines with J gene TRBJ1-2, with 7 bases aligning to TRBD1. Germline V gives CDR1 SNHLY, CDR2 FYNNEI. V was pared by 6 bases and J by 8 bases, with 12 bases of the junction left unmatched. The CDR3 length is 14 residues. The CDR3 region has the DNA TGTGCCAGCAGAGCCGGGACAGCAAGCATCGGCTACACCTTC. Encoded protein: CASRAGTASIGYTF. The whole variable domain, filled in from reference TRBV2 and TRBJ1-2, reads EPEVTQTPSHQVTQMGQEVILRCVPISNHLYFYWYRQILGQKVEFLVSFYNNEISEKSEIFDDQFSVERPDGSNFTLKIRSTKLEDSAMYFCASRAGTASIGYTFGSGTRLTVV.

To note about this clone: At the DNA level, this CDR3 is encoded by other sequences in the same sample as well. The rearrangement links TRBV19 to TRBJ1-1, with D hard to call. Between the trimmed V and J ends, which lost 4 bases and 0 bases, there was a span of 6 bases. The CDR3 length is 13 residues. From germline, CDR1 is LNHDA and CDR2 SQIVND (reference sequence). This CDR3 reads CASSTGMNTEAFF. The DNA of the CDR3 is TGTGCCAGTAGTACGGGGATGAACACTGAAGCTTTCTTT.

This clone showed up just a few times. This sequence joins TRBV9 and TRBJ1-6; D might be TRBD1 (6 bases). Germline CDR1 SGDLS, CDR2 YYNGEE. The V gene lost 9 bases and the J gene lost 9 bases, with 22 bases spanning the gap. This CDR3 spans 15 amino acids. The CDR3 is CANSPWGGGSSPLHF. As DNA, the CDR3 is TGTGCCAACTCCCCTTGGGGGGGCGGGAGTTCACCCCTCCACTTT.

The rearrangement uses TRBV5-6 and TRBJ1-5; D not certain. Germline V CDR1 and CDR2: SGHDT, YYEEEE. CDR3 length: 14 residues. V was trimmed by 1 base and J by 2 bases, leaving 7 bases between them. CDR3 DNA: TGTGCCAGCAGCTTGTTCCGGGGCAATCAGCCCCAGCATTTT. It codes for CASSLFRGNQPQHF.

V gene TRBV5-1 combines with J gene TRBJ2-7, with TRBD1 matching over 8 bases. Germline trimming cut 3 bases from V and 4 bases from J; bases unmatched to any gene: 15. Germline CDR1 SGHRS, CDR2 YFSETQ. The CDR3 is made up of 17 amino acids. The CDR3 region is CASSSGQGSPLSYEQYF. Here the CDR3 DNA reads TGCGCCAGCAGCTCAGGACAGGGTTCCCCCCTAAGTTACGAGCAGTACTTC.

This clone showed up just a few times. The chain combines TRBV24-1 with TRBJ2-7; 9 bases agree with TRBD1. In germline, CDR1 is KGHDR, CDR2 SFDVKD. The CDR3 has 15 residues. With 4 bases clipped from V and 3 bases from J, the junction kept 6 bases outside the gene matches. CDR3 amino acids: CATSDHRGHYYEQYF. As DNA, the CDR3 is TGTGCCACCAGTGACCACAGGGGGCATTACTACGAGCAGTACTTC.

This clone was picked up a small number of times. The chain combines TRBV6-1 with TRBJ1-6, with TRBD1 matching over 7 bases. V was clipped by 2 bases and J by 8 bases; unmatched bases: 3. Germline values: CDR1 MNHNS, CDR2 SASEGT. The CDR3 length is 14 residues. The CDR3 reads CASSEQGGDSPLHF. CDR3 sequence (DNA): TGTGCCAGCAGTGAACAAGGGGGCGATTCACCCCTCCACTTT.

The chain combines TRBV7-3 with TRBJ2-1; D remains unclear. The V gene lost 1 base and the J gene lost 8 bases, with 9 bases spanning the gap. The germline CDR1 and CDR2 sequences are SGHTA and FQGTGA. This CDR3 is 13 amino acids long. In nucleotides, the CDR3 is TGTGCCAGCAGCTTAAACCTGGGCCATGAGCAGTTCTTC. Translation: CASSLNLGHEQFF.

This clone was counted a few times. The chain is built from TRBV20-1 and TRBJ2-7; 7 nucleotides line up with TRBD2. V lost 3 bases, J lost 2 bases, and 7 bases stayed unmatched. CDR1 and CDR2 (germline): DFQATT, SNEGSKA (reference sequence). The CDR3 is 14 amino acids. CDR3 sequence reads: CSASSSLAAYEQYF. In DNA, the CDR3 is TGCAGTGCTAGTAGTTCGCTAGCGGCCTACGAGCAGTACTTC.

The V gene is TRBV7-8, the J gene TRBJ1-4; TRBD1 matches 7 bases. The V and J ends lost 4 bases and 11 bases, in that order; junction bases with no gene match: 7. The CDR3 covers 13 residues. Germline loops: CDR1 SGHVS, CDR2 FQNEAQ. The CDR3 DNA is TGTGCCAGCAGCTCCATGACAGGGTTCAAACTGTTTTTT. It codes for CASSSMTGFKLFF.

This clone was detected only a few times. This chain connects TRBV5-4 to TRBJ2-2; 12 nucleotides align to TRBD2. V trimming: 3 bases; J trimming: 7 bases; junction bases outside the gene matches: 4. The V gene's germline CDR1 is SGHNT and CDR2 YYREEE (reference sequence). The CDR3 is 15 amino acids. The CDR3 nucleotides read TGTGCCAGCAGCTCACTAGCGGGGGGACTCGGGGAGCTGTTTTTT. This sequence encodes CASSSLAGGLGELFF.

J is TRBJ2-3 and V is TRBV24-1; possibly TRBD2 for D (5 bases). V was cut by 3 bases and J by 4 bases, with 19 bases left in between. The CDR3 has 17 amino acids. The germline gives CDR1 KGHDR, CDR2 SFDVKD. Written as DNA, the CDR3 is TGTGCCACCAGTGATACTCACGGGAATCCCGCACCAGATACGCAGTATTTT. Its translation is CATSDTHGNPAPDTQYF.

This clone has more than one count but fewer than ten. The chain joins TRBV7-6 to TRBJ2-6, with D unclear. The CDR3 covers 18 residues. The germline CDR1 and CDR2 sequences are SGHVS and FNYEAQ. Trimming shortened V by 1 base and J by 0 bases, and 13 bases separated the two germline ends. The CDR3 here is CASSLGVRPDSGANVLTF. The CDR3 coding sequence is TGTGCCAGCAGCTTAGGGGTCAGGCCTGACTCTGGGGCCAACGTCCTGACTTTC.

J is TRBJ1-6 and V is TRBV15, with 8 positions matching TRBD1. Germline values: CDR1 LNHNV, CDR2 YYDKDF (reference sequence). This CDR3 contains 14 residues. The V gene end was trimmed by 5 bases and the J gene end by 7 bases; junction bases not matched to a gene: 4. In DNA, the CDR3 is TGTGCCACCAGCGGACGACAGGGGAATTCACCCCTCCACTTT. This codes for CATSGRQGNSPLHF. The full variable domain, in which reference TRBV15 and TRBJ1-6 provide the parts outside the CDR3, is DAMVIQNPRYQVTQFGKPVTLSCSQTLNHNVMYWYQQKSSQAPKLLFHYYDKDFNNEADTPDNFQSRRPNTSFCFLDIRSPGLGDTAMYLCATSGRQGNSPLHFGNGTRLTVT.

J is TRBJ2-5 and V is TRBV3-1 (or the pseudogene TRBV3-2), with TRBD2 identical over 11 bases. Germline V CDR1 and CDR2: LGHDT, YNNKEL (reference sequence). The CDR3 runs to 14 residues. With 2 bases clipped from V and 5 bases from J, the junction kept 1 base outside the gene matches. CDR3 protein: CASSQLAGGETQYF. The CDR3 nucleotides are TGTGCCAGCAGCCAATTAGCGGGGGGGGAGACCCAGTACTTC.

DNA for the CDR3: TGTGCCAGCAGTGACCGGACAGGGGTGAGCCAGCCCCAGCATTTT. Its protein is CASSDRTGVSQPQHF. The chain recombines TRBV6-1 with TRBJ1-5; 9 nucleotides match TRBD1. Unmatched junction bases numbered 7, after V lost 3 bases and J lost 7 bases. Germline CDR1 and CDR2: MNHNS and SASEGT. The length of the CDR3 is 15 residues.

This sequence joins TRBV7-9 and TRBJ1-1, with 7 bases fitting TRBD1. Germline lookup yields CDR1 SEHNR and CDR2 FQNEAQ (reference sequence). The V gene end was trimmed by 5 bases and the J gene end by 6 bases; junction bases not matched to a gene: 12. This CDR3 comprises 15 residues. The CDR3 nucleotides are TGTGCCAGCAGCCCTCGAGGAGGGGGCGGTGCTGAAGCTTTCTTT. Encoded protein: CASSPRGGGGAEAFF. Full variable domain (remainder filled in from reference TRBV7-9 and TRBJ1-1): DTGVSQNPRHKITKRGQNVTFRCDPISEHNRLYWYRQTLGQGPEFLTYFQNEAQLEKSRLLSDRFSAERPKGSFSTLEIQRTEQGDSAMYLCASSPRGGGGAEAFFGQGTRLTVV.

The chain is built from TRBV28 and TRBJ1-5, with D possibly matching TRBD1 (5 bases). Germline CDR1 is MDHEN and CDR2 is SYDVKM. This CDR3 spans 17 amino acids. The V end lost 7 bases, the J end lost 3 bases, and 22 bases lay between the germline ends. CDR3 residues: CASTPGEGPFPNQPQHF. CDR3 DNA: TGTGCCAGCACTCCTGGGGAGGGACCCTTCCCCAATCAGCCCCAGCATTTT.

This chain uses TRBV5-8 with TRBJ2-7, with 7 bases identical to TRBD1. Germline CDR1 reads SGHTS; CDR2 reads YDEGEE. V shed 1 base and J 1 base; nucleotides not matched to a gene: 5. This CDR3 spans 15 amino acids. Here the CDR3 reads CASSLPTGASYEQYF. The CDR3 DNA follows: TGTGCCAGCAGCTTGCCCACAGGGGCTTCCTACGAGCAGTACTTC.

V and J are TRBV28 and TRBJ2-7; 8 bases align to TRBD2. Germline V CDR1 and CDR2: MDHEN, SYDVKM. The CDR3 contains 14 residues. V shed 6 bases, J shed 6 bases, and the junction held 10 bases outside the gene matches. The CDR3 sequence is CASSRGGALAEQYF. CDR3 in DNA: TGTGCCAGCAGCCGGGGGGGGGCCCTTGCCGAGCAGTACTTC.